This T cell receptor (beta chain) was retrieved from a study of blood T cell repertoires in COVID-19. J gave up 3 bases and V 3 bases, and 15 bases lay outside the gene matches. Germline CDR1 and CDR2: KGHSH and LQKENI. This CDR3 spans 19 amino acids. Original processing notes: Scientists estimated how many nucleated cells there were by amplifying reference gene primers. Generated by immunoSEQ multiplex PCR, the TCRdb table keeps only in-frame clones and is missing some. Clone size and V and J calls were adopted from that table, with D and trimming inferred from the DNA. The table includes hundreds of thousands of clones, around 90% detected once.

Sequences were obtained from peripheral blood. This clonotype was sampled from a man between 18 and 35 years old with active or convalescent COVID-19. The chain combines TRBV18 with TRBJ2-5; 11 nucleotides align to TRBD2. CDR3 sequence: CASSPELVAGGPLEETQYF. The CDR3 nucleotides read TGTGCCAGCTCACCCGAGTTGGTAGCGGGAGGGCCGTTGGAAGAGACCCAGTACTTC.